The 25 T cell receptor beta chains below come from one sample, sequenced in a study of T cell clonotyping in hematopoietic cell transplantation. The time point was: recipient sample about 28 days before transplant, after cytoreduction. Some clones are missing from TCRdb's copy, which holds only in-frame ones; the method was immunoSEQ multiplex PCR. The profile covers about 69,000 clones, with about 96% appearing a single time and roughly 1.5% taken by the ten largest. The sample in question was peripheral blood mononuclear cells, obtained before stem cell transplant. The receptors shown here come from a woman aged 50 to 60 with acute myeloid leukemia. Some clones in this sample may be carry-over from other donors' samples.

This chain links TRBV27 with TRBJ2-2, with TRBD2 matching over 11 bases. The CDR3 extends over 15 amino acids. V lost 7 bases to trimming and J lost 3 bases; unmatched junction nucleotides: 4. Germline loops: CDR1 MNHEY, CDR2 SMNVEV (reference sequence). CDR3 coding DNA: TGTGCCAGCACCTTAGCGGGAGGGCACACCGGGGAGCTGTTTTTT. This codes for CASTLAGGHTGELFF.

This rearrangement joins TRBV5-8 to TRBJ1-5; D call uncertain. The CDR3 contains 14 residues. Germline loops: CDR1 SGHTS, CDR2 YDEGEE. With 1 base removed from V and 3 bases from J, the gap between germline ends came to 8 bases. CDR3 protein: CASSLNRPNQPQHF. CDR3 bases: TGTGCCAGCAGCTTGAACAGACCCAATCAGCCCCAGCATTTT.

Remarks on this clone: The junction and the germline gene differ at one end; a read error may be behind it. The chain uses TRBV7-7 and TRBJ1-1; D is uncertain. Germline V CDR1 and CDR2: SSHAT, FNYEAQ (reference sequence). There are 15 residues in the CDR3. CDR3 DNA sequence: TGTGCTAGCACCCCACTAGGACTCGGGAACACTGAAGCTTTCTTT. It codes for CASTPLGLGNTEAFF.

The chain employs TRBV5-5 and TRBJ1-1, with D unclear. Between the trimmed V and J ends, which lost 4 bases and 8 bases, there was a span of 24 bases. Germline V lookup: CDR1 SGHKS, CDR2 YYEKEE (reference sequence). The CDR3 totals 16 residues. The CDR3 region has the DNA TGTGCCAGCAGCGTGGAGAGAGGCCTCACATCCGAGGAAGCTTTCTTT. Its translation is CASSVERGLTSEEAFF.

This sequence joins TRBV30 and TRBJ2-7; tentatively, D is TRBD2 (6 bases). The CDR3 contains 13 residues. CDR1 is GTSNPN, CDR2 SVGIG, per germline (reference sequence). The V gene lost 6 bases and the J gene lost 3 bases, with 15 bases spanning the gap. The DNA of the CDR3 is TGTGCCTGCGGGACTGATCCCCGCTACGAGCAGTACTTC. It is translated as CACGTDPRYEQYF.

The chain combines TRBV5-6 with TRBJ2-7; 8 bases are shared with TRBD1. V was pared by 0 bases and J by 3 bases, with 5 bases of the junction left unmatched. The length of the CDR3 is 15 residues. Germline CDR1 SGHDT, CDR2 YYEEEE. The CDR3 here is CASSLGQGTYYEQYF. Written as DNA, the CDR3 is TGTGCCAGCAGCTTGGGACAGGGGACATACTACGAGCAGTACTTC.

This chain's CDR3 is CASSQTTGGSGELFF. In nucleotides, the CDR3 is TGCGCCAGCAGCCAGACCACAGGGGGCTCCGGGGAGCTGTTTTTT. The chain couples TRBV4-1 to TRBJ2-2, with 9 bases that match TRBD1. Germline V gene data show CDR1 as MGHRA and CDR2 as YSYEKL. V shed 3 bases and J 6 bases; nucleotides not matched to a gene: 5. CDR3 size: 15 residues.

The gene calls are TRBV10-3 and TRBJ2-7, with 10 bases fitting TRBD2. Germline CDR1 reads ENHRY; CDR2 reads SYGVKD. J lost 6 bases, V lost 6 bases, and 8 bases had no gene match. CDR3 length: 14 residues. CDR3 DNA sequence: TGTGCCATCAGACAAGCGGGAGGGCCGGGCGAGCAGTACTTC. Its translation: CAIRQAGGPGEQYF.

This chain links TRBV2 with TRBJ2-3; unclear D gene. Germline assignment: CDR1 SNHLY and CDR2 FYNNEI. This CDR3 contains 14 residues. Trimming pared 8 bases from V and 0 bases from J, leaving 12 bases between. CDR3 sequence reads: CASADTGSTDTQYF. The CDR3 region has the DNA TGTGCCAGCGCGGATACCGGTAGCACAGATACGCAGTATTTT.

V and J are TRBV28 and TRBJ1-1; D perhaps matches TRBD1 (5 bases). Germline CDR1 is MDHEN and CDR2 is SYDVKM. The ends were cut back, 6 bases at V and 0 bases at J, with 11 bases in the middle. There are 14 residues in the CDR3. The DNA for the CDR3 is TGTGCCAGCAGCTCGGACACTTTGAACACTGAAGCTTTCTTT. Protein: CASSSDTLNTEAFF.

CDR3 protein: CASSRLPPGPSSYNEQFF. CDR3 bases: TGCGCCAGCAGCCGATTACCCCCGGGGCCAAGCTCCTACAATGAGCAGTTCTTC. The chain combines TRBV5-1 with TRBJ2-1; D could derive from TRBD1 or TRBD2 (5 bases each). The CDR3 spans 18 residues. Trimming took 4 bases from V and 0 from J, leaving 20 bases between them. Germline loops: CDR1 SGHRS, CDR2 YFSETQ. Variable domain in full (rest from reference TRBV5-1 and TRBJ2-1): KAGVTQTPRYLIKTRGQQVTLSCSPISGHRSVSWYQQTPGQGLQFLFEYFSETQRNKGNFPGRFSGRQFSNSRSEMNVSTLELGDSALYLCASSRLPPGPSSYNEQFFGPGTRLTVL.

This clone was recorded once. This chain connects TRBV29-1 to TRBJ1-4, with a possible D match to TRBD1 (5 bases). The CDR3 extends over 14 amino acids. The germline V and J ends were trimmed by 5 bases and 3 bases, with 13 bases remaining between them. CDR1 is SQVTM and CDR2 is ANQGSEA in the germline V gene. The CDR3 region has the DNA TGCAGCGTTTGGGTGGGGGATCCTAATGAAAAACTGTTTTTT. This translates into CSVWVGDPNEKLFF.

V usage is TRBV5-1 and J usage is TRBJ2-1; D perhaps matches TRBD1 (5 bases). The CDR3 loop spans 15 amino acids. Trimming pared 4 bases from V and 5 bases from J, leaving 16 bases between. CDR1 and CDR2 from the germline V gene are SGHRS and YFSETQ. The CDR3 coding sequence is TGCGCCAGCAGCCTGGGGCACCGCATAGACAATGAGCAGTTCTTC. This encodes CASSLGHRIDNEQFF.

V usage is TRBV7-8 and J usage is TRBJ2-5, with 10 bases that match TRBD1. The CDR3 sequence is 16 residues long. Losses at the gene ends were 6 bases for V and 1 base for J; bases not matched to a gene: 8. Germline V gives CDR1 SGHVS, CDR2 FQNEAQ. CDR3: CASSFRDRGTQETQYF. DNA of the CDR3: TGTGCCAGCAGTTTCCGGGACAGGGGAACCCAAGAGACCCAGTACTTC.

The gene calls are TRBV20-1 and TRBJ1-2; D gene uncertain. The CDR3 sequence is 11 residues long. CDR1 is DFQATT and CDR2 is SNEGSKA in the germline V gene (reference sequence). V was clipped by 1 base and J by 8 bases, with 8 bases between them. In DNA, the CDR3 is TGCAGTGCTAGAGCGCTGATGGGCTACACCTTC. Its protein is CSARALMGYTF.

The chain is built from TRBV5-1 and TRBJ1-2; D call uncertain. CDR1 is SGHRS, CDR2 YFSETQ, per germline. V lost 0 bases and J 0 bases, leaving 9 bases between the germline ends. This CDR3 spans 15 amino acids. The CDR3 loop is CASSLDRASNYGYTF. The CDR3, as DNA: TGCGCCAGCAGCTTGGACCGAGCCTCTAACTATGGCTACACCTTC.

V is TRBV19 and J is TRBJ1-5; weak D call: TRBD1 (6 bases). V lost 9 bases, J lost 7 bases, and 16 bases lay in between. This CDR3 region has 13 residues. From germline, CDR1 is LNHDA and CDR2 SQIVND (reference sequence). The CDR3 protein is CASGQLRVQPQHF. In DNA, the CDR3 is TGTGCCAGCGGACAGCTCAGGGTCCAGCCCCAGCATTTT. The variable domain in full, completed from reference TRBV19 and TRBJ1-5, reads DGGITQSPKYLFRKEGQNVTLSCEQNLNHDAMYWYRQDPGQGLRLIYYSQIVNDFQKGDIAEGYSVSREKKESFPLTVTSAQKNPTAFYLCASGQLRVQPQHFGDGTRLSIL.

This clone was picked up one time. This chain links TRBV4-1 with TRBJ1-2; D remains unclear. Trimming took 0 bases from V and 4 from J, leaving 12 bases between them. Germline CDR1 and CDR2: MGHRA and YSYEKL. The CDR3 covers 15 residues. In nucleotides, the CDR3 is TGCGCCAGCAGCCAAGAATTTCGGGCCGGCTATGGCTACACCTTC. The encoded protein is CASSQEFRAGYGYTF.

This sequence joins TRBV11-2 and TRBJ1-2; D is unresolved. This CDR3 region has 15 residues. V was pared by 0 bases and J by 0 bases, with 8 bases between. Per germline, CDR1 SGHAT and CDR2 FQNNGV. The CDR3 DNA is TGTGCCAGCAGCTTAGATCATATAGCTAACTATGGCTACACCTTC. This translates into CASSLDHIANYGYTF.

The CDR3 DNA sequence: TGTGCCAGCAGTTTATTACAGGGGGCGCTTTCTAATGAAAAACTGTTTTTT. Amino acid sequence: CASSLLQGALSNEKLFF. This chain connects TRBV28 to TRBJ1-4, with 9 positions matching TRBD1. Trimming at V came to 1 base and at J to 3 bases, leaving 6 bases not matched to a gene. This CDR3 spans 17 amino acids. CDR1 and CDR2 from the germline V gene are MDHEN and SYDVKM.

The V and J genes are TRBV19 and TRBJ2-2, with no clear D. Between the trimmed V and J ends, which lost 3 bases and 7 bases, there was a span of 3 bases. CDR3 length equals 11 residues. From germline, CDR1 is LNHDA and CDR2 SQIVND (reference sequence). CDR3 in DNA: TGTGCCAGTAGTATTATCGGGGAGCTGTTTTTT. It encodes CASSIIGELFF.

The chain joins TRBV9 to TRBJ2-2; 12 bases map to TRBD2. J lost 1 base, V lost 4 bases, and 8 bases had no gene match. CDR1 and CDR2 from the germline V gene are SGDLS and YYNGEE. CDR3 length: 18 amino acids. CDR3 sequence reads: CASSRTRTSGMNTGELFF. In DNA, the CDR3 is TGTGCCAGCAGCCGGACCAGGACTAGCGGGATGAACACCGGGGAGCTGTTTTTT.

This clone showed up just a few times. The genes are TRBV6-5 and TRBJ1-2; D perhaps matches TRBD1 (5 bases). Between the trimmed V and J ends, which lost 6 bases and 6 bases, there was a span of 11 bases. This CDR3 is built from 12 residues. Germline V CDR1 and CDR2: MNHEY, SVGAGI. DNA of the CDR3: TGTGCCAGCAGCTTGGGGGGGGATGGCTACACCTTC. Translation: CASSLGGDGYTF.

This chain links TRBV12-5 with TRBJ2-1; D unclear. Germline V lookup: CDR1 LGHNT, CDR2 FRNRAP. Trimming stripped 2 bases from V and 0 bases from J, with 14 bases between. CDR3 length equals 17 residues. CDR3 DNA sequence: TGTGCTAGTGGTTTGTGGCAGTACCAAAGCTCCTACAATGAGCAGTTCTTC. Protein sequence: CASGLWQYQSSYNEQFF.

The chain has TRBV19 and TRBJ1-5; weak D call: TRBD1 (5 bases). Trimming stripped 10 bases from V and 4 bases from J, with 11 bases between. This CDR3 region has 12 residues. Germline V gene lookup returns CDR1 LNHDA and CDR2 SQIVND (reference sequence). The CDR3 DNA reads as TGTGCCACTAACCAGGGTAATCAGCCCCAGCATTTT. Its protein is CATNQGNQPQHF.